This TCR beta chain appears in the sequencing data of a study of T-cell reconstitution after alpha-beta-depleted transplantation in children. Unique molecular identifiers featured in how the TCRbeta library was prepared. TCRdb analysed the PCR reads with MiXCR anew, one entry per CDR3 protein. The sample holds around 500,000 distinct CDR3 sequences, 23% seen once. This clonotype occurred many times. This TCR was recovered from a boy younger than two who had a stem cell transplant for acute myeloid leukemia, so the T cells may come from the graft donor. The sample consisted of PBMCs, mostly from graft donor cells, taken 360 days after TCRalphabeta/CD19-depleted stem cell transplant.

The CDR3 here is CASSRQFGDTQYF. The CDR3 bases are TGTGCCAGCAGCCGACAGTTCGGAGATACGCAGTATTTT. The chain employs TRBV7-2 and TRBJ2-3; possibly TRBD1 for D (5 bases). The CDR3 consists of 13 residues. In germline, CDR1 is SGHTA, CDR2 FQGNSA. Trimming took off 5 bases at V and 5 bases at J, with 11 bases between the two ends. The full variable domain, completed using reference TRBV7-2 and TRBJ2-3, is GAGVSQSPSNKVTEKGKDVELRCDPISGHTALYWYRQSLGQGLEFLIYFQGNSAPDKSGLPSDRFSAERTGGSVSTLTIQRTQQEDSAVYLCASSRQFGDTQYFGPGTRLTVL.